The next 16 T cell receptor beta chains were all read from a single sample in a study of early T cells in non-severe SARS-CoV-2 infection. TCRdb called the 5' RACE reads again in MiXCR, with one record for every CDR3 protein. The sample holds about 55,000 distinct CDR3 sequences, around 14% seen once. The sequences come from whole blood, collected at baseline. The receptors come from an adult who was a healthcare worker with PCR-confirmed SARS-CoV-2 infection or an uninfected control (not recorded which).

The gene calls are TRBV12-3 or TRBV12-4 and TRBJ2-7, with 9 bases lining up with TRBD2. J gave up 3 bases and V 5 bases, and 8 bases lay outside the gene matches. The length of the CDR3 is 15 residues. The CDR3 sequence: CASSPEASGNYEQYF. The CDR3 nucleotides read TGTGCCAGCAGTCCGGAGGCTAGCGGGAACTACGAGCAGTACTTC.

This chain links TRBV4-1 with TRBJ2-1; 10 bases are shared with TRBD1. The germline V gene encodes CDR1 MGHRA and CDR2 YSYEKL. This CDR3 comprises 16 residues. V gave up 1 base and J gave up 6 bases; unmatched junction bases: 6. For the CDR3, the DNA is TGCGCCAGCAGCCAAGTTCAGGACAGGGGGAGCAATGAGCAGTTCTTC. Its protein product is CASSQVQDRGSNEQFF.

Sample share makes this clonotype medium-sized. The rearrangement uses TRBV6-6 and TRBJ2-1; tentative D call: TRBD2 (6 bases). V was shortened by 5 bases and J by 4 bases, with 18 bases between the two germline ends. This CDR3 comprises 16 residues. The V gene's germline CDR1 is MNHNY and CDR2 SVGAGI (reference sequence). The CDR3 loop reads CASSPPFGGLYNEQFF. CDR3 DNA sequence: TGTGCCAGCAGTCCCCCGTTCGGGGGTCTATACAATGAGCAGTTCTTC.

This clonotype was counted between two and nine times. J is TRBJ2-2 and V is TRBV6-2 or TRBV6-3, with TRBD1 identical over 9 bases. Germline CDR1 reads MNHEY; CDR2 reads SVGEGT. V lost 7 bases, J lost 4 bases, and 7 bases stayed unmatched. This CDR3 region has 15 residues. The CDR3 sequence: CASTLTGGVTGELFF. The CDR3 DNA sequence: TGTGCCAGCACGTTGACAGGGGGAGTCACCGGGGAGCTGTTTTTT.

This clonotype occurred once. V is TRBV30 and J is TRBJ2-5, with 7 bases matching TRBD2. This CDR3 region has 13 residues. Germline V gene lookup returns CDR1 GTSNPN and CDR2 SVGIG (reference sequence). J lost 4 bases, V lost 2 bases, and 4 bases had no gene match. The CDR3 spells CAWSIWEGETQYF. As DNA, the CDR3 is TGTGCCTGGAGTATCTGGGAGGGAGAGACCCAGTACTTC.

The table lists this clonotype with a few counts. This chain connects TRBV5-4 to TRBJ2-3; 9 bases match TRBD2. The trim removed 4 bases at V and 0 bases at J, leaving 3 bases unmatched. Germline V CDR1 and CDR2: SGHNT, YYREEE (reference sequence). The CDR3 loop spans 15 amino acids. CDR3: CASSATSGSTDTQYF. The CDR3 coding sequence is TGTGCCAGCAGCGCGACTAGCGGAAGCACAGATACGCAGTATTTT. Using reference TRBV5-4 and TRBJ2-3 for the parts outside the CDR3, the full variable domain is ETGVTQSPTHLIKTRGQQVTLRCSSQSGHNTVSWYQQALGQGPQFIFQYYREEENGRGNFPPRFSGLQFPNYSSELNVNALELDDSALYLCASSATSGSTDTQYFGPGTRLTVL.

This clonotype was detected ten times or more. The rearrangement joins TRBV5-1 to TRBJ2-1, with D perhaps being TRBD1 or TRBD2 (5 bases each). Germline V lookup: CDR1 SGHRS, CDR2 YFSETQ. V was shortened by 3 bases and J by 5 bases, with 15 bases between the two germline ends. The CDR3 covers 15 residues. The CDR3 region is CASSYTGTSDNEQFF. CDR3 in DNA: TGCGCCAGCAGCTATACTGGGACGAGTGACAATGAGCAGTTCTTC.

This clonotype was detected a few times. This chain joins TRBV5-1 and TRBJ2-1; 9 bases fit TRBD2. Looked up from germline, CDR1 is SGHRS and CDR2 is YFSETQ. This CDR3 is built from 16 residues. V was clipped by 0 bases and J by 2 bases; unmatched bases: 3. In DNA, the CDR3 is TGCGCCAGCAGCTTGGGTAGCGGGAGTACCTACAATGAGCAGTTCTTC. It translates to CASSLGSGSTYNEQFF.

This clonotype has just a few counts. The chain uses TRBV12-3 or TRBV12-4 and TRBJ2-1; 9 bases map to TRBD2. J was trimmed by 5 bases and V by 5 bases; bases with no gene match: 7. The CDR3 is 15 amino acids. CDR3: CASSPSGIPNNEQFF. CDR3 nucleotides: TGTGCCAGCAGTCCTAGCGGGATTCCGAACAATGAGCAGTTCTTC.

This clonotype was seen only a few times. The chain joins TRBV2 to TRBJ1-5; D is ambiguous. V dropped 2 bases and J dropped 2 bases, with 7 bases sitting between them. The CDR3 contains 14 residues. Germline V gene sequence: CDR1 SNHLY, CDR2 FYNNEI. CDR3 in amino acids: CASSEWSGNQPQHF. CDR3 nucleotide sequence: TGTGCCAGCAGTGAATGGAGCGGCAATCAGCCCCAGCATTTT.

For the CDR3, the DNA is TGTGCCAGCAGGGGGAGGGCGGGGACCGGGGAGCTGTTTTTT. Encoded protein: CASRGRAGTGELFF. The J gene is TRBJ2-2, the V gene TRBV12-3 or TRBV12-4, with TRBD2 matching over 7 bases. CDR3 size: 14 residues. V gave up 6 bases and J gave up 5 bases; unmatched junction bases: 6.

The V call is TRBV10-3, the J call TRBJ1-1; 8 nucleotides match TRBD1. Germline loops: CDR1 ENHRY, CDR2 SYGVKD. Trimming removed 10 bases from V and 0 bases from J; junction bases left unmatched: 7. The CDR3 loop spans 14 amino acids. The DNA of the CDR3 is TGTGCCACCGGAGGACAGGGAATGAACACTGAAGCTTTCTTT. Translating gives CATGGQGMNTEAFF.

The V call is TRBV5-1, the J call TRBJ1-1, with TRBD1 identical over 7 bases. Germline CDR1 SGHRS, CDR2 YFSETQ. Unmatched junction bases numbered 6, after V lost 0 bases and J lost 4 bases. The CDR3 has 15 residues. In nucleotides, the CDR3 is TGCGCCAGCAGCTTGGTAACAGGGGAGGGCACTGAAGCTTTCTTT. Protein sequence: CASSLVTGEGTEAFF.

The chain is built from TRBV18 and TRBJ1-5; 9 nucleotides agree with TRBD1. CDR1 and CDR2 from the germline V gene are KGHSH and LQKENI. This CDR3 is 16 amino acids long. Trimming at V came to 4 bases and at J to 4 bases, leaving 8 bases not matched to a gene. In nucleotides, the CDR3 is TGTGCCAGCTCACTTGGACAGGGGCAAGTTAATCAGCCCCAGCATTTT. Amino acid sequence: CASSLGQGQVNQPQHF.

This clonotype was seen at least ten times. V usage is TRBV29-1 and J usage is TRBJ2-1; 14 bases match TRBD2. Germline assignment: CDR1 SQVTM and CDR2 ANQGSEA. The CDR3 length is 15 residues. After removal of 6 bases from V and 6 bases from J, the junction contained 7 bases not matched to a gene. CDR3 protein: CSVKGTSGSVNEQFF. CDR3 DNA sequence: TGCAGCGTCAAAGGGACTAGCGGGAGCGTCAATGAGCAGTTCTTC.

In its sample, this clonotype was seen a few times. As DNA, the CDR3 is TGTGCCAGCAGTTACTACCGGAGCTCCTACAATGAGCAGTTCTTC. Its protein product is CASSYYRSSYNEQFF. The V gene is TRBV6-5, the J gene TRBJ2-1; D is uncertain. Deletions cut 1 base from V and 0 bases from J, with 7 bases between. Germline V gene lookup returns CDR1 MNHEY and CDR2 SVGAGI. CDR3 size: 15 residues.